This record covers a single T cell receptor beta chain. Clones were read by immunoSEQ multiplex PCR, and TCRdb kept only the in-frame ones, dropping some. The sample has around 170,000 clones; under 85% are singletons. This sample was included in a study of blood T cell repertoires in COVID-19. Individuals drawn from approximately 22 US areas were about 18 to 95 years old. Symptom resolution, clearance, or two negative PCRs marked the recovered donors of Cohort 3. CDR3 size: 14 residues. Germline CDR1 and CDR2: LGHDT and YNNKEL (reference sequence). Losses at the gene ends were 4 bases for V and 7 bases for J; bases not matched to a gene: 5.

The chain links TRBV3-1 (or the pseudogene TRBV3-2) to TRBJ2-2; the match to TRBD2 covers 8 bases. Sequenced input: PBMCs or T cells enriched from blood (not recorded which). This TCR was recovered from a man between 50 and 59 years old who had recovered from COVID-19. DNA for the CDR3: TGTGCCAGCAGCCGACGGGGGGGCAGCGGGGAGCTGTTTTTT. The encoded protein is CASSRRGGSGELFF.